This passage covers 13 T cell receptor beta chains from one sample sequenced in a study of blood T cell repertoires in COVID-19. The assay was immunoSEQ multiplex PCR, and TCRdb's table has in-frame clones only and misses some. The table records tens of thousands of clones, roughly four fifths of them present only once. The sample consisted of peripheral blood. These receptors came from a man aged 35-49 years with acute or convalescent COVID-19.

This clone was observed a single time. The chain carries TRBV5-8 and TRBJ1-2; D gene uncertain. The V gene's germline CDR1 is SGHTS and CDR2 YDEGEE. This CDR3 has 17 amino acids. Trimming removed 0 bases from V and 2 bases from J, with 17 bases in between. Here the CDR3 reads CASSLASGSQFNYGYTF. The CDR3 DNA is TGTGCCAGCAGCTTGGCCTCCGGGTCCCAGTTCAACTATGGCTACACCTTC.

The chain carries TRBV10-3 and TRBJ1-6, with D uncertain. Germline loops: CDR1 ENHRY, CDR2 SYGVKD. CDR3 length: 14 amino acids. Trimming removed 6 bases from V and 7 bases from J, with 13 bases in between. The CDR3 bases are TGTGCCATCAGCTCCACAGTAGAGAATTCACCCCTCCACTTT. This gives the protein CAISSTVENSPLHF.

A single count supports this clone. This chain joins TRBV2 and TRBJ2-7; a weak D match, TRBD2 (6 bases). This CDR3 has 13 residues. CDR1 SNHLY and CDR2 FYNNEI come from the germline V gene. The V end lost 4 bases, the J end lost 1 base, and 8 bases lay between the germline ends. CDR3 sequence reads: CASSGGESYEQYF. The CDR3 DNA reads TGTGCCAGCAGTGGCGGGGAGTCCTACGAGCAGTACTTC.

The V gene is TRBV11-2, the J gene TRBJ1-2; D unclear. The CDR3 consists of 15 residues. CDR1 is SGHAT and CDR2 is FQNNGV in the germline V gene. Trimming shortened V by 3 bases and J by 0 bases, and 11 bases separated the two germline ends. The CDR3 loop is CASSFDPETNYGYTF. As DNA, the CDR3 is TGTGCCAGCAGCTTCGATCCAGAAACTAACTATGGCTACACCTTC.

This clone was observed once. The gene calls are TRBV19 and TRBJ1-6; D is undetermined. V shed 3 bases and J shed 7 bases, with 10 bases lying between them. Per germline, CDR1 LNHDA and CDR2 SQIVND (reference sequence). The CDR3 loop spans 14 amino acids. The CDR3 nucleotides are TGTGCCAGTAGTATCGGCGGCGGCAATTCACCCCTCCACTTT. Translating gives CASSIGGGNSPLHF.

The CDR3 protein is CASRRGTSGAEQYF. As DNA, the CDR3 is TGCGCCAGCAGGCGGGGGACTAGCGGGGCCGAGCAGTACTTC. V usage is TRBV23-1 and J usage is TRBJ2-7, with 13 bases that match TRBD2. TRBV23-1 is placed among ORFs of uncertain function. The CDR3 consists of 14 residues. Trimming at V came to 6 bases and at J to 6 bases, leaving 5 bases not matched to a gene.

This clone appeared once. V gene TRBV5-1 combines with J gene TRBJ2-5, with D perhaps matching TRBD2 (5 bases). V was pared by 1 base and J by 4 bases, with 11 bases between. CDR3 length equals 14 residues. The germline gives CDR1 SGHRS, CDR2 YFSETQ. The CDR3 nucleotides are TGCGCCAGCAGCTTGAGGCTAGCTCGAGAGACCCAGTACTTC. Amino acid sequence: CASSLRLARETQYF.

The genes are TRBV5-4 and TRBJ2-2, with 9 bases lining up with TRBD2. V shed 4 bases and J 3 bases; nucleotides not matched to a gene: 4. Germline V lookup: CDR1 SGHNT, CDR2 YYREEE (reference sequence). The CDR3 is 15 residues long. CDR3 sequence: CASSPGLADTGELFF. Here the CDR3 DNA reads TGTGCCAGCAGCCCGGGACTAGCCGACACCGGGGAGCTGTTTTTT.

The chain has TRBV20-1 and TRBJ2-1; D uncertain. This CDR3 has 14 amino acids. Trimming removed 3 bases at V and 4 bases at J, with 13 bases between. Germline V gives CDR1 DFQATT, CDR2 SNEGSKA (reference sequence). Here the CDR3 DNA reads TGCAGTGCTAGTTTGCGTACCTTGTACAATGAGCAGTTCTTC. It specifies CSASLRTLYNEQFF.

This chain links TRBV7-3 with TRBJ1-2; 7 bases align to TRBD1. The CDR3 length is 13 residues. The germline CDR1 and CDR2 sequences are SGHTA and FQGTGA. V shed 6 bases and J 4 bases; nucleotides not matched to a gene: 5. CDR3 nucleotide sequence: TGTGCCAGCAGGTTACAGGGGCCCTATGGCTACACCTTC. It specifies CASRLQGPYGYTF.

This chain connects TRBV27 to TRBJ1-4, with no clear D. This CDR3 is 16 amino acids long. Germline CDR1 MNHEY, CDR2 SMNVEV (reference sequence). The V end lost 5 bases, the J end lost 0 bases, and 13 bases lay between the germline ends. The chain's CDR3 is CASSPSFPSTNEKLFF. The CDR3 nucleotides read TGTGCCAGCAGTCCCTCCTTCCCCTCAACTAATGAAAAACTGTTTTTT. Full variable domain (remainder filled in from reference TRBV27 and TRBJ1-4): EAQVTQNPRYLITVTGKKLTVTCSQNMNHEYMSWYRQDPGLGLRQIYYSMNVEVTDKGDVPEGYKVSRKEKRNFPLILESPSPNQTSLYFCASSPSFPSTNEKLFFGSGTQLSVL.

The genes are TRBV12-3 or TRBV12-4 and TRBJ1-6; D ambiguous. The CDR3 sequence is 12 residues long. Deletions cut 3 bases from V and 11 bases from J, with 8 bases between. In DNA form, the CDR3 reads TGTGCCAGCAGTTTCGGAGTGGCACCCCTCCACTTT. Its translation: CASSFGVAPLHF.

This chain links TRBV6-5 with TRBJ2-1; TRBD1 aligns across 10 bases. V was clipped by 7 bases and J by 8 bases; unmatched bases: 11. The CDR3 spans 15 residues. CDR1 and CDR2 (germline): MNHEY, SVGAGI. CDR3 coding DNA: TGTGCCAGCATTCGCCGGACAGGGGGTACAGATGAGCAGTTCTTC. Its protein product is CASIRRTGGTDEQFF.